In its sample, the clone carrying this T cell receptor beta chain was seen a few times. Antigen: not known. This record comes from a study of CD8+ T cells in alopecia areata. Study background: Severity scoring for treated patients was based on the percentage of affected scalp area.

Study findings and constraints: Lesional scalp, especially alopecia totalis/universalis, showed higher clonality than normal scalp. Persistence during tofacitinib was seen for many expanded lesional clones in scalp and blood.

The CDR3 is 14 amino acids. Trimming took 2 bases from V and 6 from J; bases not matched to a gene: 5. Germline CDR1 is SSHAT and CDR2 is FNYEAQ (reference sequence). Treatment described: oral pan-JAK inhibitor, 5-10 mg twice daily. Sequencing relied on a cDNA template that was reverse transcribed from extracted RNA. TCRdb keeps only in-frame clones here, not all; method: immunoSEQ multiplex PCR. Of approximately 220,000 clones in the sample, approximately 38% were seen once. The receptor was derived from a human donor with alopecia areata. Material: CD4+ T cells sorted from blood, obtained between weeks 30 and 35, from a patient treated with tofacitinib. This rearrangement joins TRBV7-7 to TRBJ2-7, with 9 bases identical to TRBD1. The CDR3 loop is CASSLSEQGAEQYF. Here the CDR3 DNA reads TGTGCCAGCAGCTTATCGGAACAGGGGGCCGAGCAGTACTTC.